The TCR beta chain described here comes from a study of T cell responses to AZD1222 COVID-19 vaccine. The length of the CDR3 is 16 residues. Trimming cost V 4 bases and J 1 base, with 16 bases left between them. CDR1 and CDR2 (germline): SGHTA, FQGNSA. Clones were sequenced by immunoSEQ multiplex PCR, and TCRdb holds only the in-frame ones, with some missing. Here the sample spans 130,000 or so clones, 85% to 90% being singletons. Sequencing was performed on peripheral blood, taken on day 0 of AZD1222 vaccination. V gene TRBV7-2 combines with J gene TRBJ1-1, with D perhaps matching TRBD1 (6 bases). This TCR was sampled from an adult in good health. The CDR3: CASSSAGAGRNTEAFF. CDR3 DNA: TGTGCCAGCAGCTCCGCGGGGGCGGGGAGGAACACTGAAGCTTTCTTT.